These T cell receptor beta chains were read from a single sample in a study of cytomegalovirus exposure and HLA in healthy donors. Measured with immunoSEQ multiplex PCR; TCRdb has only the in-frame clones, and not every one. This sample has some 150,000 clones, with roughly 80% found just once. Sequenced input: PBMCs. These receptors were collected from a man in his forties or fifties in good health and CMV-seronegative. CDR3s include the opening cysteine and the closing phenylalanine or tryptophan. A D gene is named only where the DNA matches it firmly. Size values are once, few and many counts, or a class for expanded clones, and some rows have none.

clone_size d_call j_call v_call cdr3_aa cdr3_nt
. TRBD1 TRBJ1-1 TRBV7-3 CASSLGTGNTEAFF TGTGCCAGCAGCTTAGGGACAGGGAACACTGAAGCTTTCTTT
. . TRBJ1-2 TRBV9 CASSVESGSNYGYTF TGTGCCAGCAGCGTAGAATCGGGATCTAACTATGGCTACACCTTC
. . TRBJ1-1 TRBV28 CASSLGVMNTEAFF TGTGCCAGCAGTTTAGGAGTCATGAACACTGAAGCTTTCTTT
. TRBD1 TRBJ2-1 TRBV7-6 CASSPGTAPYNEQFF TGTGCCAGCAGCCCAGGGACAGCACCTTACAATGAGCAGTTCTTC
few . TRBJ2-1 TRBV9 CASSVGSGATTYNEQFF TGTGCCAGCAGCGTAGGAAGCGGCGCAACGACCTACAATGAGCAGTTCTTC
. TRBD2 TRBJ2-3 TRBV27 CASTGLAGTDTQYF TGTGCCAGCACTGGACTAGCGGGAACAGATACGCAGTATTTT
. . TRBJ2-6 TRBV10-3 CAISESSTVRANVLTF TGTGCCATCAGTGAGTCGAGCACGGTGAGGGCCAACGTCCTGACTTTC
. TRBD2 TRBJ2-7 TRBV18 CASSPPGGTSGAYEQYF TGTGCCAGCTCACCGCCAGGAGGGACTAGCGGGGCCTACGAGCAGTACTTC
. TRBD1 TRBJ1-4 TRBV19 CASSARTGTNEKLFF TGTGCCAGTAGTGCAAGGACAGGGACTAATGAAAAACTGTTTTTT
few TRBD2 TRBJ2-5 TRBV5-1 CASSLGVAGSGTQYF TGCGCCAGCAGCTTGGGGGTAGCGGGATCGGGGACCCAGTACTTC
. . TRBJ1-4 TRBV29-1 CSVAGGFSNEKLFF TGCAGCGTTGCTGGGGGGTTCTCTAATGAAAAACTGTTTTTT
. TRBD2 TRBJ2-1 TRBV7-2 CASGGANKNEQFF TGTGCCTCCGGGGGGGCGAATAAGAATGAGCAGTTCTTC
. . TRBJ1-3 TRBV7-2 CASTSSVLVGNTIYF TGTGCCAGCACCAGTTCAGTACTAGTAGGAAACACCATATATTTT
. TRBD1 TRBJ2-7 TRBV29-1 CSVVGDRGYHEQYF TGCAGCGTTGTCGGGGACAGGGGGTATCACGAGCAGTACTTC
few TRBD1 TRBJ1-5 TRBV5-1 CASSEQGNQPQHF TGCGCCAGCAGCGAACAGGGGAATCAGCCCCAGCATTTT
. . TRBJ1-1 TRBV6-6 CDSSYGSGAMNTEAFF TGTGACAGCAGTTACGGATCTGGGGCGATGAACACTGAAGCTTTCTTT
. . TRBJ1-5 TRBV6-1 CASSEALPGIQPQHF TGTGCCAGCAGTGAAGCGCTTCCAGGGATCCAGCCCCAGCATTTT
. TRBD1 TRBJ2-1 TRBV5-1 CASSLDRGYNEQFF TGCGCCAGCAGCCTGGACAGGGGGTACAATGAGCAGTTCTTC
. . TRBJ1-1 TRBV30 CAWSTNTEAFF TGTGCCTGGAGTACTAACACTGAAGCTTTCTTT
. . TRBJ1-6 TRBV30 CAWSPGNNSPLHF TGTGCCTGGTCGCCAGGAAATAATTCACCCCTCCACTTT
. . TRBJ1-1 TRBV19 CASSQHSTGFYTEAFF TGTGCCAGTAGTCAACACTCAACAGGGTTTTACACTGAAGCTTTCTTT
. TRBD1 TRBJ2-7 TRBV6-5 CASSQDRGLYEQYF TGTGCCAGCAGCCAAGACAGGGGGCTTTACGAGCAGTACTTC
. . TRBJ1-5 TRBV11-2 CASSPEGGVEQPQHF TGTGCCAGCAGCCCAGAGGGGGGGGTGGAACAGCCCCAGCATTTT
. . TRBJ2-3 TRBV4-1 CASSQEAATAGDTQYF TGCGCCAGCAGCCAAGAGGCGGCTACCGCTGGAGATACGCAGTATTTT
. TRBD1 TRBJ1-2 TRBV19 CASSPDWDSPGRYTF TGTGCCAGTAGTCCCGACTGGGACAGTCCCGGACGCTACACCTTC
few TRBD2 TRBJ2-7 TRBV30 CAWSGGGTSYEQYF TGTGCCTGGAGTGGCGGGGGGACTTCTTACGAGCAGTACTTC
. . TRBJ1-3 TRBV5-1 CASSFRTDQGPTSGNTIYF TGCGCCAGCAGCTTTCGTACGGATCAGGGCCCCACCTCTGGAAACACCATATATTTT
. . TRBJ2-3 TRBV5-5 CASSLDATGKTPDTQYF TGTGCCAGCAGCTTGGATGCGACAGGAAAAACCCCAGATACGCAGTATTTT
. TRBD1 TRBJ2-7 TRBV19 CASSIGRTGTPFFYEQYF TGTGCCAGTAGTATAGGACGGACAGGGACGCCGTTCTTCTACGAGCAGTACTTC
. TRBD1 TRBJ1-2 TRBV7-6 CASSPSEGADYGYTF TGTGCCAGCAGCCCCAGTGAGGGGGCTGACTATGGCTACACCTTC
. . TRBJ2-2 TRBV30 CTGSRNTGELFF TGTACTGGGAGCAGGAACACCGGGGAGCTGTTTTTT
. TRBD2 TRBJ2-2 TRBV15 CATSSPIPLAGGPNTGELFF TGTGCCACCAGCAGCCCTATCCCTCTAGCGGGGGGGCCAAACACCGGGGAGCTGTTTTTT
. . TRBJ2-6 TRBV5-4 CASSLGEQGRFGANVLTF TGTGCCAGCAGCTTGGGGGAACAGGGCCGGTTTGGGGCCAACGTCCTGACTTTC
few TRBD1 TRBJ1-4 TRBV10-3 CAISESDGTGYEKLFF TGTGCCATCAGTGAGTCTGACGGGACAGGCTATGAAAAACTGTTTTTT
. . TRBJ2-5 TRBV27 CASSWDKQETQYF TGTGCCAGCAGTTGGGACAAACAAGAGACCCAGTACTTC
. TRBD2 TRBJ2-1 TRBV5-1 CASSNLGSGGGNEQFF TGCGCCAGCAGCAACCTGGGTAGCGGGGGGGGCAATGAGCAGTTCTTC
. . TRBJ2-7 TRBV5-6 CASSLTTYEQYF TGTGCCAGCAGCTTGACAACCTACGAGCAGTACTTC
. . TRBJ2-1 TRBV30 CAWSAGDFEQFF TGTGCCTGGAGTGCAGGGGATTTTGAGCAGTTCTTC